These 14 T cell receptor beta chains share one sample of origin, sequenced in a study of blood T cell repertoires in COVID-19. Sequencing was performed with immunoSEQ multiplex PCR; in TCRdb, only in-frame clones are kept and a portion is missing. The top ten clones hold about 1.3% of a sample with roughly 200,000 clones, 85% to 90% of them seen once. Sample: PBMCs or T cells enriched from blood (not recorded which). These receptors were collected from a man under 40 who had recovered from COVID-19.

The chain uses TRBV27 and TRBJ1-3; D is ambiguous. V was pared by 3 bases and J by 9 bases, with 21 bases between. Germline CDR1 is MNHEY and CDR2 is SMNVEV (reference sequence). CDR3 size: 16 residues. The CDR3 bases are TGTGCCAGCAGTTTGGAGGCGCCCGGATTGGGTAGCACCATATATTTT. Amino acid sequence: CASSLEAPGLGSTIYF.

The chain recombines TRBV28 with TRBJ1-2; 11 bases line up with TRBD1. Germline CDR1 is MDHEN and CDR2 is SYDVKM. The CDR3 runs 17 residues. The V gene end was trimmed by 5 bases and the J gene end by 6 bases; junction bases not matched to a gene: 14. The chain's CDR3 is CASSKPGQGVNLDGYTF. CDR3 bases: TGTGCCAGCAGTAAACCGGGACAGGGGGTTAATCTCGATGGCTACACCTTC.

The rearrangement links TRBV5-1 to TRBJ2-3; 8 bases align to TRBD1. CDR1 is SGHRS, CDR2 YFSETQ, per germline. There are 15 residues in the CDR3. V lost 5 bases, J lost 3 bases, and 8 bases stayed unmatched. Here the CDR3 reads CASSSDRGATDTQYF. As DNA, the CDR3 is TGCGCCAGCAGTTCTGACAGGGGTGCGACAGATACGCAGTATTTT.

DNA of the CDR3: TGTGCCAGTAGTATCGGAGGCAGCAATCAGCCCCAGCATTTT. It codes for CASSIGGSNQPQHF. The chain combines TRBV19 with TRBJ1-5; no reliable D call. Deletions cut 3 bases from V and 1 base from J, with 7 bases between. The germline gives CDR1 LNHDA, CDR2 SQIVND (reference sequence). The CDR3 is made up of 14 amino acids.

The chain carries TRBV12-1 and TRBJ2-3; TRBD2 is taken as the D call from the table, unchecked against the DNA. TRBV12-1 is assigned pseudogene status. The CDR3 sequence is 19 residues long. The DNA for the CDR3 is TGTGCCAGCAGCTTTGCGCAAAGGCGGGGGGGCCCAATGGTAGATACGCAGTATTTT. Residues: CASSFAQRRGGPMVDTQYF.

The V call is TRBV7-8, the J call TRBJ1-5; 10 nucleotides agree with TRBD1. The V gene's germline CDR1 is SGHVS and CDR2 FQNEAQ. This CDR3 is built from 15 residues. V was clipped by 3 bases and J by 6 bases; unmatched bases: 5. CDR3 protein: CASSLDRGASQPQHF. The DNA for the CDR3 is TGTGCCAGCAGCTTGGACAGGGGGGCCAGTCAGCCCCAGCATTTT. Looking up the rest from reference TRBV7-8 and TRBJ1-5 gives the full variable domain: GAGVSQSPRYKVAKRGQDVALRCDPISGHVSLFWYQQALGQGPEFLTYFQNEAQLDKSGLPSDRFFAERPEGSVSTLKIQRTQQEDSAVYLCASSLDRGASQPQHFGDGTRLSIL.

This chain joins TRBV6-5 and TRBJ2-5; D is undetermined. V lost 8 bases, J lost 2 bases, and 15 bases lay in between. CDR3 size: 14 residues. CDR1 MNHEY and CDR2 SVGAGI come from the germline V gene. The CDR3 loop is CASEENSIQETQYF. CDR3 sequence (DNA): TGTGCCAGCGAAGAAAACAGTATACAAGAGACCCAGTACTTC.

V usage is TRBV4-2 and J usage is TRBJ2-7; 13 positions agree with TRBD2. CDR3 length equals 18 residues. Per the germline V gene, CDR1 is LGHNA and CDR2 is YNFKEQ. With V trimmed by 4 bases and J by 4 bases, 13 bases remained unmatched. The CDR3 DNA sequence: TGTGCCAGCAGCCCTTCGACTAGCGGGAGGCCCAAACATTACGAGCAGTACTTC. It specifies CASSPSTSGRPKHYEQYF.

This clone has only one observation. The chain couples TRBV19 to TRBJ2-1, with TRBD2 identical over 8 bases. Germline loops: CDR1 LNHDA, CDR2 SQIVND (reference sequence). The CDR3 length is 16 residues. The V and J ends lost 0 bases and 2 bases, in that order; junction bases with no gene match: 3. CDR3: CASSIDREGTYNEQFF. The CDR3 bases are TGTGCCAGTAGTATAGATCGGGAGGGTACCTACAATGAGCAGTTCTTC.

This chain uses TRBV29-1 with TRBJ2-1, with 10 bases matching TRBD2. Per germline, CDR1 SQVTM and CDR2 ANQGSEA. The CDR3 runs 13 residues. V was clipped by 7 bases and J by 5 bases; unmatched bases: 5. For the CDR3, the DNA is TGCAGCGCCGGGACTAGCGCCGACAATGAGCAGTTCTTC. It encodes CSAGTSADNEQFF.

This rearrangement joins TRBV28 to TRBJ2-7, with 9 bases lining up with TRBD2. The germline V gene has CDR1 MDHEN and CDR2 SYDVKM. The CDR3 has 14 residues. The ends lost 2 bases at V and 4 bases at J; junction bases unmatched: 3. CDR3 sequence: CASSLPSGRYEQYF. CDR3 in DNA: TGTGCCAGCAGTTTACCCAGCGGGAGGTACGAGCAGTACTTC. Filled out from reference TRBV28 and TRBJ2-7, the complete variable domain reads DVKVTQSSRYLVKRTGEKVFLECVQDMDHENMFWYRQDPGLGLRLIYFSYDVKMKEKGDIPEGYSVSREKKERFSLILESASTNQTSMYLCASSLPSGRYEQYFGPGTRLTVT.

The chain recombines TRBV24-1 with TRBJ1-2, with no clear D. Germline CDR1 is KGHDR and CDR2 is SFDVKD. Trimming pared 5 bases from V and 1 base from J, leaving 4 bases between. The CDR3 runs 12 residues. The CDR3 nucleotides read TGTGCCACCAGTGGAGTTAACTATGGCTACACCTTC. Protein sequence: CATSGVNYGYTF.

The genes are TRBV6-2 or TRBV6-3 and TRBJ2-2, with TRBD1 matching 7 bases. The junction had 13 bases not matched to a gene; V was cut back by 5 bases and J by 7 bases. There are 16 residues in the CDR3. The germline gives CDR1 MNHEY, CDR2 SVGEGT. DNA for the CDR3: TGTGCCAGCAGTGCCTACACGACAGGGAGAGGCGGGGAGCTGTTTTTT. Protein: CASSAYTTGRGGELFF.

The CDR3 DNA reads as TGTGCCAGTAGTCTAAGGCAGGGGATGGGGACTGAAGCTTTCTTT. Protein product: CASSLRQGMGTEAFF. The chain joins TRBV19 to TRBJ1-1; D possibly corresponds to TRBD1 (6 bases). Germline V gene lookup returns CDR1 LNHDA and CDR2 SQIVND (reference sequence). The CDR3 has 15 residues. The V and J ends lost 5 bases and 5 bases respectively, with 18 bases between them.